Sequencing of this T cell receptor (beta chain) was carried out in a study of cytomegalovirus exposure and HLA in healthy donors (dated by TCRdb to 2016 to 2017). Concerning the study at large: According to an earlier analysis of several hundred of the donors, about 190 million T cells yielded 117 million unique TCR beta sequences and about 280 Gb of sequence data. Using immunosequencing, the study profiled T cell repertoires from about 650 subjects and related those repertoires to cytomegalovirus serostatus. Donor age, sex, ethnicity and CMV serostatus were compiled alongside the repertoire data. All discovery cohort repertoires had been generated on a single sequencing platform. On average, over 200,000 unique TCR beta nucleotide sequences were sequenced per donor among 350 to 400 genotyped donors of the cohort, with about 19% of those sequences being non-productive. Along with the approximately 650-subject first cohort, a separate validation cohort of over a hundred different subjects was used. The study combined high-throughput TCR immunosequencing, statistical association of individual TCRs with disease status, and machine learning to predict cytomegalovirus infection status. In an earlier analysis of 550 to 700 of the donors, high-throughput TCR beta sequencing was used to judge whether each TCR beta V gene segment behaved as functional or pseudogenic. HLA typing included class I and class II loci at four-digit resolution. Genome-wide SNP genotypes for about 60% of the roughly 670 donors were used in a later genetic analysis, which treated that subset as a discovery cohort. The aim of the study was to test whether cataloging public T cell receptors could identify signatures of past pathogen exposure. Because of strong linkage in the cohort, a few DR-DQ haplotypes were treated as single units for association and clustering. Approximately 300 gigabases of sequencing data and around 85 million unique TCR sequences made up an early release that covered over 550 HLA-typed donors. A later analysis re-examined previously published TCR beta repertoires from roughly 650 donors and added high-resolution HLA genotyping to investigate patterns of TCR occurrence. Among the roughly 430 genotyped donors, more than 70% belonged to the genetic ancestry cluster associated with self-reported Caucasian donors. Typing coverage varied by locus: roughly 629-630 donors for A, B, C, DRB1 and DQB1; under 550 for DQA1; around 610 for DPA1; about 450 for DPB1. The later analysis used no new phenotypic data to find candidate immune exposures, relying instead on TCR beta sequences and their occurrence across donors. What the authors observed across the whole study: Some IMGT-functional V segments, including TRBV6-2 and TRBV6-3, could not be distinguished by the 87-base-pair reads and were therefore excluded. Most CMV-associated TCR beta chains appeared to be HLA-restricted in a later analysis, and the HLA associations seemed to be driven largely by CMV exposure. In the study, approximately 150 TCR beta chains were listed as associated with cytomegalovirus. A further reported finding was that TCR beta sequences accurately predicted the HLA-A and HLA-B alleles for most subjects in the first cohort. Presence/absence analyses assumed roughly uniform sequencing depth across donors, an assumption that may not hold. A group of highly shared sequence variants was considered likely to be a technical artifact of the sequencing pipeline. HLA typing was unavailable for some donors at each locus, so association tests used only the typed subset. CMV serostatus was the only immune exposure information available for the cohort. Several of the top co-occurrence clusters appeared to be linked to parvovirus B19, influenza, CMV and Epstein-Barr virus, according to a later analysis. Only TCR beta chains were sequenced in this cohort, and the absence of alpha or paired-chain data limited detectable features. A later genetic analysis associated a missense DCLRE1C variant with V-gene and J-gene trimming of TCR beta chains, and an independent cohort replicated the association. In an earlier analysis of over 550 of the donors, most TCR beta V segments were observed in productive rearrangements about 87% or about 30% of the time, broadly matching IMGT annotations. A few of the identified cytomegalovirus-associated TCR beta chains were confirmed in vitro to be specific for cytomegalovirus antigens. The authors suggested that the approach could potentially be extended to other disease states and immunological phenotypes. Strong co-occurrence of HLA alleles, especially DR and DQ, made assigning TCR associations to individual alleles difficult. In a later analysis, HLA-associated TCR beta chains showed more clonal expansion and lower generation probabilities than non-associated chains that were equally common. Specific HLA alleles were associated with more than 15,000 TCR beta sequences at a false discovery rate of 0.05 in a later analysis. The earlier analysis of a few hundred of the donors excluded fewer than 20 rarely observed V segments, including chromosome 9 orphons, because counts were too low. Cytomegalovirus status was reported to be diagnosed by the classifier with high specificity and sensitivity in both the original and validation cohorts. In a later analysis, the rate of TCR association differed among HLA loci, with DRB1 alleles having the most associated TCRs and HLA-C alleles having the fewest. Across donors, most TCR sequences were observed very rarely, whereas some public TCRs were present in many individuals. Compared with the approximately 600-donor mean, donors in an Asian-associated ancestry cluster had fewer N-insertions in productive TCRs, according to a later genetic analysis. Correlated functional status among segregating V segments might reflect linkage disequilibrium, but an unknown experimental factor could not be ruled out.

The method was the immunoSEQ multiplex PCR assay. The multiplex PCR relied on a mix of 60 forward primers for TCR Vbeta segments and 13 reverse primers for TCR Jbeta segments. The CDR3 region of rearranged TCR beta genes was amplified from genomic DNA with a multiplex PCR assay. On the Illumina HiSeq System, the amplified TCR beta libraries were sequenced as 87-base-pair reads. The authors' analysis ran thus. A later analysis tallied about 77 million unique TCR beta chains across the 666 repertoires, and roughly 11 million of those chains were shared by two or more donors. Raw reads were error-corrected and collapsed into unique sequences with a nearest-neighbor algorithm that merged closely related sequences to remove PCR and sequencing errors. To assign V, D and J gene segments, CDR3 sequences were aligned to IMGT reference sequences. For a sequence to be retained, at least a six-nucleotide match to both a V gene segment and a J gene segment was required. A rearrangement counted as productive if the CDR3 had no stop codons and remained in frame with V and J, and every other rearrangement counted as non-productive. CDR3 was defined by IMGT convention, running from the second conserved V-encoded cysteine to the conserved J-encoded phenylalanine. In an earlier analysis of just under 600 of the donors, sequences lacking an unambiguous match to a single V gene segment were excluded. In an earlier analysis of roughly 600 of the donors, a V segment was called functional when productive rearrangements were above 56.7%, and segregating when the standard deviation between donors exceeded 5%. To diagnose cytomegalovirus status from the catalog of TCR beta chain sequences, a statistical classification framework was built. A later analysis assigned V and J genes by comparing TCR nucleotide sequences with IMGT/GENE-DB human TR gene sequences. A later analysis assigned CDR3 sequences and most-parsimonious VDJ recombination scenarios with the TCRdist pipeline. A later analysis defined each TCR beta chain by its CDR3 amino acid sequence plus V-gene family, and excluded reads lacking a unique V-gene family. To address suspected cross-contamination and a sequencing artifact, a later analysis removed 592 highly shared, low-generation-probability nucleotide sequences. In a later analysis, a clonal expansion index for each public chain was calculated from normalized within-repertoire ranks of inferred template counts. Generation probabilities in a later analysis came from a VDJ recombination model fitted to out-of-frame rearrangements, and those results were checked against IGoR. A later analysis scored TCR-TCR, TCR-HLA and TCR-CMV co-occurrence with hypergeometric tests, applying a repertoire-size bias correction to TCR pairs. False discovery rates were estimated in a later analysis by permuting HLA or CMV assignments 20 times. In a later analysis, co-occurring TCRs were grouped with DBSCAN, and TCRdist sequence similarity was added when clustering was performed within HLA-allele-positive subsets. For co-occurrence clustering, repertoires with fewer than 30,000 or more than 120,000 public chains were excluded, along with roughly 5 repertoires with anomalous nucleotide sharing. Entries here come from immuneACCESS through TCRdb and include only in-frame sequences with V and J called. Some clones fail to appear in such tables; in the studies checked, an unresolved V gene covers under half of the shortfall, and the cause of the remainder is unknown. Clone size and the V and J calls come from that table; the DNA yielded D and trimming. A total of more than 150,000 clones appear in this sample, around 85% of them only once. The top ten clonotypes cover 3.8% of the sample.

As for this clone: Its antigen specificity is not known. No much larger clone is present one base from it, and per-base qualities are unavailable.

In total, 666 healthy bone marrow donors made up the cohort. Cohort members were all nominally healthy when sampled, although unrecorded immune exposures were likely present. The donor tested CMV seronegative, placing the donor among the roughly 350 seronegative members of the cohort. Each donor provided a peripheral blood sample, and peripheral blood mononuclear cells were used for TCR beta sequencing. The Qiagen DNeasy Blood Extraction Kit was used to extract genomic DNA from the blood cell samples. Its CDR3 holds 17 amino acids, cysteine through phenylalanine. The read is trimmed to its CDR3 DNA, 51 bases read in frame from base 1.

The sequenced material came from PBMCs. The chain couples TRBV21-1 to TRBJ1-5. TRBV21-1 is a recognized pseudogene. The TCR sequence derives from a man aged 45-65 years in good health and CMV-seronegative. The DNA sequence reads TGTGCCAGCAGCAAAGAGGGGGGGGGTGGGGGCCATCAGCCCCAGCATTTT. Translated, this is CASSKEGGGGGHQPQHF.